Listed here are 4 T cell receptor beta chains from one sample, sequenced in a study of persistence of HIV-infected CD4 T cells (dated by TCRdb to the early 2020s). The immunoSEQ hsTCRB assay version 4 in survey mode was used to sequence TCRbeta repertoires from genomic DNA. TCRdb mirrors the immuneACCESS table, restricted to in-frame sequences. Some clones are absent from its copies; in checked studies, under half trace to an unresolved V gene, and the reason for the others is unknown. This sample comprises approximately 46,000 clones, over 80% of them detected only once. Around 3.4% of the sample is in the top ten clones. The meaning of the sample's treatment or condition label: suppressive antiretroviral therapy. As a nonspecific positive control representing the CD4+ T cell repertoire, cells were stimulated with anti-CD3/anti-CD28 magnetic beads. CD4+ T cells that responded were sorted based on upregulation of both CD40 ligand and CD69.

Which antigens these TCRs recognize remains unknown. The sequencing used CD4+ T cells sorted from PBMCs after approximately 19-hour stimulation, collected from a patient who received antiretroviral therapy. The cell subset or site label, as the study defines it: CD40L+CD69+ CD4 T cells responding to anti-CD3/anti-CD28 beads, representing the overall repertoire. The receptor source for this set is an adult woman with HIV who was CMV-seropositive.

The chain has TRBV25-1 and TRBJ2-5; 7 bases align to TRBD1. Per germline, CDR1 MGHDK and CDR2 SYGVNS. The J segment lost 6 bases and the V segment lost 4 bases, leaving 5 bases of the junction unmatched. The CDR3 consists of 13 residues. This CDR3 reads CASSGQGLKTQYF. The CDR3 nucleotides are TGTGCCAGCAGTGGACAGGGTCTGAAGACCCAGTACTTC.

The chain joins TRBV6-5 to TRBJ2-7, with a possible D match to TRBD2 (6 bases). CDR1 MNHEY and CDR2 SVGAGI come from the germline V gene. The CDR3 is 13 residues long. V was cut by 6 bases and J by 3 bases, with 12 bases left in between. DNA for the CDR3: TGTGCCAGCAGCGGAGGGGCGGGCTACGAGCAGTACTTC. This codes for CASSGGAGYEQYF.

CDR3 sequence reads: CASSLLRLSSGNTIYF. DNA of the CDR3: TGTGCCAGCAGTTTATTAAGGCTAAGCTCTGGAAACACCATATATTTT. This rearrangement joins TRBV28 to TRBJ1-3, with unresolved D. CDR1 is MDHEN, CDR2 SYDVKM, per germline. The CDR3 contains 16 residues. The V gene lost 1 base and the J gene lost 0 bases, with 10 bases spanning the gap.

The V call is TRBV29-1, the J call TRBJ2-5; tentative D call: TRBD2 (6 bases). V shed 4 bases and J shed 5 bases, with 14 bases lying between them. The V gene's germline CDR1 is SQVTM and CDR2 ANQGSEA. The length of the CDR3 is 13 residues. In DNA form, the CDR3 reads TGCAGCGTTGGGCGGGGTGGAGGGGAGACCCAGTACTTC. Protein product: CSVGRGGGETQYF.